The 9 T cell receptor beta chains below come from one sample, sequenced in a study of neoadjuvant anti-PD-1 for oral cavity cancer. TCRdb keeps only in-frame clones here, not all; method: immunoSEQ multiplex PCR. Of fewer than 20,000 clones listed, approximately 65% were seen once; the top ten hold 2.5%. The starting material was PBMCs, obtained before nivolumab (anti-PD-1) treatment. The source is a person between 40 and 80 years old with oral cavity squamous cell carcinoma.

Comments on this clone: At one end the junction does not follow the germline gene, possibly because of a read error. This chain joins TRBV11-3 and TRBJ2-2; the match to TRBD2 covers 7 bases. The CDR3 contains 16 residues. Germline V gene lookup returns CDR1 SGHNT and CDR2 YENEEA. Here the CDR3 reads CASSLGTTANTGELFF. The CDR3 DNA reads TGTGCCAGCAGTTTAGGGACTACCGCGAACACCGGGGAGCTGTTTTTT.

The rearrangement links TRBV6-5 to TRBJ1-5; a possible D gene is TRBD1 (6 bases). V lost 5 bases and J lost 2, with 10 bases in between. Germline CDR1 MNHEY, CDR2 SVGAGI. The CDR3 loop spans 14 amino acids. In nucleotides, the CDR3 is TGTGCCAGCAGTAGGGGGGACGGCAATCAGCCCCAGCATTTT. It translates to CASSRGDGNQPQHF.

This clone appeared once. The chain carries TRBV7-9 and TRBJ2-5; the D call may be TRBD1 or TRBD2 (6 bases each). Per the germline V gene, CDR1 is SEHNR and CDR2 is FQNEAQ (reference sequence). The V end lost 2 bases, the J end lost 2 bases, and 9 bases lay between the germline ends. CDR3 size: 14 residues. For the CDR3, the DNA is TGTGCCAGCAGCTTAACAGGGAGGCAAGAGACCCAGTACTTC. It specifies CASSLTGRQETQYF.

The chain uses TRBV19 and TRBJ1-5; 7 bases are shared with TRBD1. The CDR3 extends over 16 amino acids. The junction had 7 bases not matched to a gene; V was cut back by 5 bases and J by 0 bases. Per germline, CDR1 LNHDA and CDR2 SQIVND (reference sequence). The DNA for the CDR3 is TGTGCCAGTAGTCCTGCCGGACAGGTTAGCAATCAGCCCCAGCATTTT. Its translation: CASSPAGQVSNQPQHF.

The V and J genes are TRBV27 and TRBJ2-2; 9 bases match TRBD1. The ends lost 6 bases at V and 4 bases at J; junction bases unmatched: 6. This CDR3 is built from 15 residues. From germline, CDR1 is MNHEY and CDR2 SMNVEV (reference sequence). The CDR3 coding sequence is TGTGCCAGCAGAATACAGGGGGCAGGCACCGGGGAGCTGTTTTTT. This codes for CASRIQGAGTGELFF.

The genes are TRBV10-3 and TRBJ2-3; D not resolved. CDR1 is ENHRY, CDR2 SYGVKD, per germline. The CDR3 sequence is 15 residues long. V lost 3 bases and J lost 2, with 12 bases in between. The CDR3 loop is CAISESQPYTDTQYF. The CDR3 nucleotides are TGTGCCATCAGTGAATCGCAACCCTACACAGATACGCAGTATTTT.

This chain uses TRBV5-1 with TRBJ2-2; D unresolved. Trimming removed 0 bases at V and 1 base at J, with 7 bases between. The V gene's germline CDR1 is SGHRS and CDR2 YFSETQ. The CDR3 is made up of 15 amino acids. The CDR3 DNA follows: TGCGCCAGCAGCTTGGCCCCCAAGAACACCGGGGAGCTGTTTTTT. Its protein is CASSLAPKNTGELFF.

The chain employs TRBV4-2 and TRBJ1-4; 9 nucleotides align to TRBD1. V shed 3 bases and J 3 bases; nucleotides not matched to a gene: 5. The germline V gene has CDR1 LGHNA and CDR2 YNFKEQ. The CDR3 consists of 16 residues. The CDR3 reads CASSQVRDRANEKLFF. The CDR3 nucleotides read TGTGCCAGCAGCCAGGTCCGGGACAGGGCTAATGAAAAACTGTTTTTT.

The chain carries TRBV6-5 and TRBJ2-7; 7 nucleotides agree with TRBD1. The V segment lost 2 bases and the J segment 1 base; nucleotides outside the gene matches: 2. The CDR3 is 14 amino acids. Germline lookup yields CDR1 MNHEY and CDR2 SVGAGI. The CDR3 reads CASSYNRGSYEQYF. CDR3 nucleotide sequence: TGTGCCAGCAGTTACAACAGGGGATCCTACGAGCAGTACTTC.